These 21 T cell receptor beta chains originate from one sample sequenced in a study of type 1 regulatory T cells. Using its own MiXCR run on the reads, TCRdb lists one record per CDR3 protein. The table includes 88,000 or so distinct CDR3 sequences, 31% detected once. Sequenced material: CD4+ T cells, either the whole sample or a sorted fraction (not recorded which). The receptors here all came from a human donor in good health.

The chain carries TRBV20-1 and TRBJ1-5, with a tentative D call TRBD1 (6 bases). V was cut by 0 bases and J by 0 bases, with 15 bases left in between. Germline assignment: CDR1 DFQATT and CDR2 SNEGSKA (reference sequence). CDR3 length equals 17 residues. This CDR3 is CSARDVGGGASNQPQHF. CDR3 bases: TGCAGTGCTAGAGATGTCGGGGGGGGGGCTAGCAATCAGCCCCAGCATTTT.

V is TRBV7-2 and J is TRBJ2-3; 9 bases fit TRBD2. V lost 1 base and J lost 1; bases outside the gene matches: 3. The V gene's germline CDR1 is SGHTA and CDR2 FQGNSA. The CDR3 is 16 amino acids. The DNA for the CDR3 is TGTGCCAGCAGCTTAGGGGCGGGAGGGGGCACAGATACGCAGTATTTT. Translating gives CASSLGAGGGTDTQYF. The full variable domain, its missing parts supplied by reference TRBV7-2 and TRBJ2-3, is GAGVSQSPSNKVTEKGKDVELRCDPISGHTALYWYRQSLGQGLEFLIYFQGNSAPDKSGLPSDRFSAERTGGSVSTLTIQRTQQEDSAVYLCASSLGAGGGTDTQYFGPGTRLTVL.

This chain joins TRBV7-2 and TRBJ1-5; 7 bases are shared with TRBD1. The CDR3 is 16 amino acids. V dropped 5 bases and J dropped 1; count of bases not matched to a gene: 8. Germline lookup yields CDR1 SGHTA and CDR2 FQGNSA. CDR3 nucleotides: TGTGCCAGCAGCCCCCGGACAGGAGGCAGCAATCAGCCCCAGCATTTT. Translated, it gives CASSPRTGGSNQPQHF.

The V gene is TRBV20-1, the J gene TRBJ2-4; possible D gene TRBD2, 6 bases. Trimming pared 3 bases from V and 9 bases from J, leaving 12 bases between. The CDR3 consists of 12 residues. Germline CDR1 reads DFQATT; CDR2 reads SNEGSKA (reference sequence). CDR3 nucleotide sequence: TGCAGTGCTAGGGGAGGAGGCGGCATTCAGTACTTC. It translates to CSARGGGGIQYF.

This clonotype was recorded many times. The chain couples TRBV20-1 to TRBJ2-1; D may be TRBD2 (5 bases). The CDR3 spans 12 residues. The V gene lost 6 bases and the J gene lost 7 bases, with 13 bases spanning the gap. Germline V gene lookup returns CDR1 DFQATT and CDR2 SNEGSKA (reference sequence). The CDR3 loop is CSARTSGNEQFF. CDR3 in DNA: TGCAGTGCACGGACCTCGGGGAATGAGCAGTTCTTC.

V gene TRBV7-3 combines with J gene TRBJ2-1; 7 nucleotides align to TRBD2. Germline-derived CDR1 and CDR2 are SGHTA and FQGTGA. CDR3 length: 15 amino acids. V shed 5 bases, J shed 4 bases, and the junction held 8 bases outside the gene matches. This chain's CDR3 is CASSLSAGEYNEQFF. CDR3 coding DNA: TGTGCCAGCAGCCTTTCCGCGGGGGAGTACAATGAGCAGTTCTTC.

V and J are TRBV28 and TRBJ2-1; 8 nucleotides align to TRBD2. This CDR3 has 15 amino acids. Trimming took 5 bases from V and 5 from J; bases not matched to a gene: 8. Germline lookup yields CDR1 MDHEN and CDR2 SYDVKM. CDR3 amino acids: CASSPWGTRDNEQFF. The CDR3, as DNA: TGTGCCAGCAGTCCATGGGGGACTAGAGACAATGAGCAGTTCTTC. Looking up the rest from reference TRBV28 and TRBJ2-1 gives the full variable domain: DVKVTQSSRYLVKRTGEKVFLECVQDMDHENMFWYRQDPGLGLRLIYFSYDVKMKEKGDIPEGYSVSREKKERFSLILESASTNQTSMYLCASSPWGTRDNEQFFGPGTRLTVL.

The chain couples TRBV12-3 or TRBV12-4 to TRBJ2-7; 11 positions agree with TRBD1. This CDR3 contains 15 residues. V was clipped by 6 bases and J by 6 bases; unmatched bases: 10. The CDR3 DNA sequence: TGTGCCAGCAGCCTCTACCGGGACAGGGGGAGCGAGCAGTACTTC. Encoded protein: CASSLYRDRGSEQYF.

This clonotype was counted between two and nine times. This chain uses TRBV7-8 with TRBJ2-1, with 10 nucleotides matching TRBD2. Germline values: CDR1 SGHVS, CDR2 FQNEAQ. V lost 5 bases and J lost 5; bases outside the gene matches: 21. This CDR3 contains 20 residues. In DNA, the CDR3 is TGTGCCAGCAGCGCCCCAGTGCCAGGGAGCGGGAGGGCCTGGGACAATGAGCAGTTCTTC. Protein sequence: CASSAPVPGSGRAWDNEQFF.

This chain links TRBV28 with TRBJ2-5; 8 positions match TRBD2. The CDR3 contains 13 residues. Germline CDR1 MDHEN, CDR2 SYDVKM. Germline trimming cut 8 bases from V and 5 bases from J; bases unmatched to any gene: 7. The DNA of the CDR3 is TGTGCCAGCGGAAGAGCGGGAGTGGAGACCCAGTACTTC. Translation gives CASGRAGVETQYF.

The V call is TRBV10-3, the J call TRBJ2-1; a weak D match, TRBD1 (5 bases). With 3 bases removed from V and 0 bases from J, the gap between germline ends came to 15 bases. CDR1 and CDR2 from the germline V gene are ENHRY and SYGVKD. The CDR3 has 17 amino acids. CDR3 residues: CAISDPRGSSSYNEQFF. CDR3 coding DNA: TGTGCCATCAGTGACCCTAGGGGCTCAAGCTCCTACAATGAGCAGTTCTTC.

This clonotype has just a few counts. The chain recombines TRBV12-3 or TRBV12-4 with TRBJ2-1; the D gene is possibly TRBD1 (5 bases). This CDR3 has 13 amino acids. Trimming stripped 6 bases from V and 9 bases from J, with 15 bases between. Written as DNA, the CDR3 is TGTGCCAGCAGCCCAAGTGGGGCGAGTGAGCAGTTCTTC. Translating gives CASSPSGASEQFF.

This clonotype was seen only once. The chain employs TRBV5-8 and TRBJ1-4; no reliable D call. CDR3 length: 14 residues. Trimming pared 1 base from V and 3 bases from J, leaving 7 bases between. Germline-derived CDR1 and CDR2 are SGHTS and YDEGEE. In nucleotides, the CDR3 is TGTGCCAGCAGCTTGAGGTCGGCTAATGAAAAACTGTTTTTT. Translated: CASSLRSANEKLFF.

The chain has TRBV24-1 and TRBJ2-2, with D perhaps matching TRBD1 (6 bases). The CDR3 runs 15 residues. The germline CDR1 and CDR2 sequences are KGHDR and SFDVKD. Trimming cost V 9 bases and J 0 bases, with 13 bases left between them. DNA of the CDR3: TGTGCCACCGGGGGCAGGGCCGCGAACACCGGGGAGCTGTTTTTT. It translates to CATGGRAANTGELFF.

The rearrangement uses TRBV12-3 or TRBV12-4 and TRBJ2-6; perhaps TRBD2 as D (5 bases). Between the trimmed V and J ends, which lost 2 bases and 0 bases, there was a span of 8 bases. The CDR3 contains 16 residues. The CDR3 DNA reads as TGTGCCAGCAGTTTAACGAGGGACTCTGGGGCCAACGTCCTGACTTTC. Its translation: CASSLTRDSGANVLTF.

The chain couples TRBV5-5 to TRBJ1-3; D is ambiguous. V was clipped by 4 bases and J by 1 base, with 15 bases between them. Germline V lookup: CDR1 SGHKS, CDR2 YYEKEE (reference sequence). This CDR3 comprises 16 residues. DNA of the CDR3: TGTGCCAGCAGCGCCGCACCGGGAGGATCTGGAAACACCATATATTTT. Its translation: CASSAAPGGSGNTIYF.

The rearrangement joins TRBV29-1 to TRBJ1-2; unclear D gene. V lost 7 bases and J 2 bases, leaving 14 bases between the germline ends. Germline V lookup: CDR1 SQVTM, CDR2 ANQGSEA. The CDR3 covers 13 residues. As DNA, the CDR3 is TGCAGCGCCTCGGACGGACCCAACTATGGCTACACCTTC. It yields the protein CSASDGPNYGYTF.

The rearrangement uses TRBV6-6 and TRBJ2-6, with D maybe TRBD2 (5 bases). V was trimmed by 7 bases and J by 4 bases, leaving 17 bases between them. CDR1 is MNHNY, CDR2 SVGAGI, per germline (reference sequence). The CDR3 spans 16 residues. CDR3 residues: CASIRSGSLGANVLTF. The CDR3 bases are TGTGCCAGCATCAGGTCGGGGTCCCTGGGGGCCAACGTCCTGACTTTC.

The chain recombines TRBV7-9 with TRBJ1-1; 7 nucleotides line up with TRBD1. The junction had 5 bases not matched to a gene; V was cut back by 6 bases and J by 4 bases. The CDR3 contains 13 residues. Germline CDR1 SEHNR, CDR2 FQNEAQ (reference sequence). DNA of the CDR3: TGTGCCAGCAGTTCCAGGGGGGGCACTGAAGCTTTCTTT. Translated, it gives CASSSRGGTEAFF.

The J gene is TRBJ1-4, the V gene TRBV2; unclear D gene. The CDR3 is made up of 12 amino acids. The germline V and J ends were trimmed by 8 bases and 8 bases, with 12 bases remaining between them. CDR1 is SNHLY and CDR2 is FYNNEI in the germline V gene. The CDR3, as DNA: TGTGCCAGCTCCGGGGAAGAGGAAAAACTGTTTTTT. Protein sequence: CASSGEEEKLFF.

The V and J genes are TRBV11-1 and TRBJ2-1; a weak D match, TRBD2 (6 bases). V was clipped by 4 bases and J by 2 bases, with 18 bases between them. The CDR3 contains 17 residues. Germline values: CDR1 SGHAT, CDR2 FQDESV (reference sequence). CDR3 protein: CASSSRTTLLTYNEQFF. For the CDR3, the DNA is TGTGCCAGCAGCTCCCGGACTACCCTCTTAACCTACAATGAGCAGTTCTTC.